This T cell receptor (beta chain) was sequenced for a study of shared clonotypes between healthy human individuals. For the study at large: Ranging from 18 to 49 in age, donors were two women and a few men.

Study-wide points: Around 5% of naive CD4 clonotypes were common to several donors. An effect of sequencing depth on clonotype sharing among donors was expected. The study found lower generation probabilities in non-shared clonotypes than in those shared by all four donors.

Naive CD8 cells lacked CD45RO and underwent positive selection for CCR7, leaving out terminally differentiated effector memory CD45RA+ cells. This clone was found once. Its antigen is undetermined. Other DNA sequences in the same sample also yield this CDR3. The CDR3 totals 15 residues. V lost 0 bases, J lost 0 bases, and 6 bases lay in between. The germline V gene encodes CDR1 PRHDT and CDR2 FYEKMQ (reference sequence). The table came from immunoSEQ multiplex PCR; TCRdb's copy has only in-frame clones and leaves some out. The table has approximately 840,000 clones, 95% to 97% seen once. The source material was naive CD8+ T cells sorted from blood. This chain uses TRBV13 with TRBJ2-1, with D unresolved. This TCR derives from a man aged 25-40 years in good health. The CDR3 loop is CASSLGRTSYNEQFF. The CDR3 DNA sequence: TGTGCCAGCAGCTTAGGGAGGACCTCCTACAATGAGCAGTTCTTC.